This T cell receptor (beta chain) originates from a study of T cells in localized non-small cell lung cancer. Remarks on this clone: What it binds is unknown.

Study observations and caveats: Adjacent uninvolved lung had the highest clonality, suggesting focused antigen responses. Adjacent lung had a median around 50 of the 100 largest tumor clones.

The germline CDR1 and CDR2 sequences are SGHVS and FNYEAQ. The CDR3 totals 15 residues. The germline V and J ends were trimmed by 2 bases and 2 bases, with 12 bases remaining between them. The data were produced by immunoSEQ multiplex PCR, yet TCRdb's version contains in-frame clones alone and is incomplete. In the table there are 90,000 to 100,000 clones, about nine tenths of which are singletons. V is TRBV7-6 and J is TRBJ2-5; tentative D call: TRBD2 (5 bases). The sample was PBMCs, taken before any cancer treatment. The source is a woman aged 35 to 75 with stage II squamous cell lung carcinoma. CDR3 in amino acids: CASSLSPRGQETQYF. In nucleotides, the CDR3 is TGTGCCAGCAGCTTATCGCCTAGAGGGCAAGAGACCCAGTACTTC.